This TCR beta chain was retrieved from a study of T cell changes during pregnancy in multiple sclerosis. The assay was immunoSEQ multiplex PCR, and TCRdb's table has in-frame clones only and misses some. Of tens of thousands of clones in the sample, around 93% are singletons; the top ten hold roughly 1.8%. The CDR3 runs to 14 residues. With V trimmed by 4 bases and J by 7 bases, 7 bases remained unmatched. CDR1 is LNHDA and CDR2 is SQIVND in the germline V gene (reference sequence). The chain combines TRBV19 with TRBJ1-2; 9 bases are a match to TRBD1. Sequenced here: peripheral blood, sampled after pregnancy. This TCR was recovered from a female donor with multiple sclerosis, enrolled in a pregnancy study. CDR3 nucleotides: TGTGCCAGTAGTAAGGGACAGGGAAACGGTGGCTACACCTTC. This encodes CASSKGQGNGGYTF.